This TCR beta chain was captured in a study of T cells in localized non-small cell lung cancer (dated by TCRdb to the early 2020s). Some background on the complete study: The study examined T cell repertoires in under 300 patients with early-stage NSCLC and compared tumors with uninvolved tumor-adjacent lungs. Of the NSCLC patients, around 130 were male and approximately 110 were female, and the mean age was around 70 years. All 240 or so NSCLC patients in the cohort were treatment-naive and had localized lung tumors that were resected.

At diagnosis, peripheral blood, uninvolved tumor-adjacent lung and tumor were collected and stored as a combination of fresh-frozen and FFPE material. Blood samples were analyzed as peripheral blood mononuclear cells for TCR repertoire profiling. The CDR3 goes from the cysteine to the phenylalanine over 15 residues. This entry keeps only the CDR3 DNA: 45 bases, framed from base 1. Unmatched junction bases come to 3, with V trimmed by 0 bases and J by 2 bases. The germline V gene (reference sequence) provides CDR1 MNHNY and CDR2 SVGAGI. TCR beta CDR3 regions were sequenced from DNA using the immunoSEQ Assay. In the original analysis: To compute T cell density, TCR beta template counts were normalized to usable DNA, which was estimated by amplifying housekeeping genes. Using the preseqR package, richness was estimated by extrapolating to 120,000 templates for tissue samples and 400,000 templates for PBMC samples. Clonality was defined by subtracting Pielou's evenness from one. To identify tissue-enriched TCRs, differential abundance testing was run on productive amino-acid clonotypes with a minimum total count of 5 and an alpha of 0.1. The Jaccard Index and the Morisita Overlap Index were used to measure repertoire overlap between compartments. GLIPH clustered TCR beta CDR3s with public tetramer-defined viral CDR3s; viral motifs required at least three viral sequences plus V-gene enrichment. This immuneACCESS table, as held by TCRdb, lists in-frame sequences with V and J called but not all clones. Of the missing ones, under half trace to an unresolved V gene in checked studies; the others have no known cause. The V and J calls and clone size are taken from that table; D and trimming were inferred from the DNA. A total of approximately 22,000 clones appear in this sample, roughly 89% of them only once. The ten top clones hold around 7% of the sample.

With respect to this clone: It has no known antigen specificity. No much larger clone is present one base from it, and per-base qualities are unavailable.

The investigation overall reported the following: Longer overall survival was associated with higher T cell density in blood, whereas shorter survival was associated with higher clonality in adjacent lung. Of the top 100 tumor clones, a median of approximately 60 were detected in paired uninvolved adjacent lung; 28 were also among that lung's top 100. Uninvolved tumor-adjacent lung showed the highest T cell clonality, higher than tumor, which suggests more focused antigenic responses in the uninvolved tumor-adjacent lung. Multi-region tumor sequencing was not performed, so intratumor heterogeneity could not be excluded. Since the design was exploratory, TCR variables were selected using unadjusted p-values with no false-discovery rate correction.

The source is a male donor aged 60 or over with stage I squamous cell lung carcinoma. The starting material was peripheral blood, obtained before any cancer treatment. Rearrangement joined TRBV6-6 to TRBJ1-2; a stretch of 7 junction bases matches TRBD1. The CDR3 protein: CASSYSLTGNYGYTF. DNA sequence: TGTGCCAGCAGTTACTCGTTGACAGGGAACTATGGCTACACCTTC.